A selection of T cell receptor beta chains follows, all from one sample in a study of blood T cell repertoires in COVID-19. Profiled with immunoSEQ multiplex PCR; TCRdb holds only in-frame clones, not every one. The repertoire has under 300,000 clones, more than 75% of them found once; the top ten carry roughly 12%. Sequencing used peripheral blood. The receptors come from a woman aged 55-70 years with active or convalescent COVID-19. Both conserved end residues are part of each CDR3. The D gene is left open where the match is weak. Clone size is shown for a subset of rows, as once, few, many or a class of expanded clone.

J gene: TRBJ1-5; V gene: TRBV27; D gene: TRBD1; clone size: NA; CDR3 protein: CASSRTGWSNQPQHF; CDR3 DNA: TGTGCCAGCAGCCGGACAGGGTGGAGCAATCAGCCCCAGCATTTT
J gene: TRBJ2-5; V gene: TRBV5-1; D gene: NA; clone size: NA; CDR3 protein: CASSLGGEQTQYF; CDR3 DNA: TGCGCCAGCAGCTTGGGGGGGGAGCAAACCCAGTACTTC
J gene: TRBJ1-3; V gene: TRBV30; D gene: NA; clone size: NA; CDR3 protein: CAWSYWRGAGNTIYF; CDR3 DNA: TGTGCCTGGAGCTACTGGAGGGGAGCTGGAAACACCATATATTTT
J gene: TRBJ2-7; V gene: TRBV28; D gene: TRBD1; clone size: NA; CDR3 protein: CASSPGTGSSYYEQYF; CDR3 DNA: TGTGCCAGCAGCCCCGGGACAGGCTCATCCTACTACGAGCAGTACTTC
J gene: TRBJ1-3; V gene: TRBV7-6; D gene: TRBD1; clone size: once; CDR3 protein: CASSLSGTAGNTIYF; CDR3 DNA: TGTGCCAGCAGCTTATCGGGGACAGCTGGAAACACCATATATTTT
J gene: TRBJ1-2; V gene: TRBV23-1; D gene: NA; clone size: once; CDR3 protein: CASGPGVWDGYTF; CDR3 DNA: TGCGCCAGCGGCCCGGGGGTCTGGGATGGCTACACCTTC
J gene: TRBJ2-2; V gene: TRBV7-9; D gene: NA; clone size: NA; CDR3 protein: CASSLIITGELFF; CDR3 DNA: TGTGCCAGCAGCTTAATCATCACCGGGGAGCTGTTTTTT
J gene: TRBJ1-1; V gene: TRBV19; D gene: TRBD1; clone size: NA; CDR3 protein: CASAANRGNTEAFF; CDR3 DNA: TGTGCCAGTGCCGCGAACAGGGGTAATACTGAAGCTTTCTTT
J gene: TRBJ2-7; V gene: TRBV4-2; D gene: NA; clone size: NA; CDR3 protein: CASSQVGGNYEQYF; CDR3 DNA: TGTGCCAGCAGCCAAGTGGGAGGAAACTACGAGCAGTACTTC
J gene: TRBJ2-3; V gene: TRBV5-1; D gene: TRBD2; clone size: NA; CDR3 protein: CASSVSGGDTDTQYF; CDR3 DNA: TGCGCCAGCAGCGTTAGCGGGGGGGACACAGATACGCAGTATTTT
J gene: TRBJ2-3; V gene: TRBV7-9; D gene: TRBD2; clone size: NA; CDR3 protein: CASSPGGDTQYF; CDR3 DNA: TGTGCCAGCAGCCCGGGGGGTGATACGCAGTATTTT
J gene: TRBJ2-5; V gene: TRBV7-2; D gene: NA; clone size: few; CDR3 protein: CASSAFQLGETQYF; CDR3 DNA: TGTGCCAGCAGCGCCTTTCAGCTGGGCGAGACCCAGTACTTC
J gene: TRBJ1-1; V gene: TRBV6-1; D gene: NA; clone size: NA; CDR3 protein: CASSDRVGGTEAFF; CDR3 DNA: TGTGCCAGCAGTGATAGGGTGGGGGGCACTGAAGCTTTCTTT
J gene: TRBJ1-4; V gene: TRBV18; D gene: NA; clone size: once; CDR3 protein: CASSPGLRGEKLFF; CDR3 DNA: TGTGCCAGCTCACCAGGACTGCGGGGTGAAAAACTGTTTTTT
J gene: TRBJ1-1; V gene: TRBV27; D gene: TRBD1; clone size: once; CDR3 protein: CASSLVPPGQLNTEAFF; CDR3 DNA: TGTGCCAGCAGTTTAGTGCCGCCGGGACAGTTGAACACTGAAGCTTTCTTT
J gene: TRBJ2-7; V gene: TRBV6-2/TRBV6-3; D gene: TRBD2; clone size: once; CDR3 protein: CASSSGGEGRSEQYF; CDR3 DNA: TGTGCCAGCAGTTCAGGAGGGGAGGGTCGTAGCGAGCAGTACTTC
J gene: TRBJ1-2; V gene: TRBV3-1/TRBV3-2; D gene: TRBD1; clone size: NA; CDR3 protein: CASSQDWAGGGYGYTF; CDR3 DNA: TGTGCCAGCAGCCAAGATTGGGCAGGGGGCGGCTATGGCTACACCTTC
J gene: TRBJ1-1; V gene: TRBV19; D gene: TRBD1; clone size: NA; CDR3 protein: CASSLGTGGMNTEAFF; CDR3 DNA: TGTGCCAGTAGTCTCGGGACAGGGGGCATGAACACTGAAGCTTTCTTT
J gene: TRBJ1-2; V gene: TRBV2; D gene: NA; clone size: NA; CDR3 protein: CASGVEGLSGYTF; CDR3 DNA: TGTGCCAGCGGAGTGGAAGGATTGAGCGGCTACACCTTC
J gene: TRBJ1-6; V gene: TRBV2; D gene: TRBD1; clone size: NA; CDR3 protein: CASSGGTGGLRRSPLHF; CDR3 DNA: TGTGCCAGCAGTGGCGGGACAGGGGGTTTGCGGCGATCACCCCTCCACTTT
J gene: TRBJ1-1; V gene: TRBV28; D gene: NA; clone size: once; CDR3 protein: CASSVGPEVAFF; CDR3 DNA: TGTGCCAGCAGTGTTGGTCCTGAGGTAGCTTTCTTT
J gene: TRBJ1-2; V gene: TRBV7-9; D gene: TRBD1; clone size: NA; CDR3 protein: CASSSGQGAYGYTF; CDR3 DNA: TGTGCCAGCAGCTCTGGACAGGGGGCGTATGGCTACACCTTC
J gene: TRBJ1-1; V gene: TRBV29-1; D gene: NA; clone size: NA; CDR3 protein: CSVVPGGLAFF; CDR3 DNA: TGCAGCGTTGTACCGGGGGGGCTAGCTTTCTTT
J gene: TRBJ1-2; V gene: TRBV6-2/TRBV6-3; D gene: NA; clone size: NA; CDR3 protein: CASSSSGTLHGYTF; CDR3 DNA: TGTGCCAGCAGCTCATCCGGGACACTCCATGGCTACACCTTC